Each of the 25 T cell receptor beta chains below was sequenced from the same sample in a study of T cell responses to AZD1222 COVID-19 vaccine. This table comes from immunoSEQ multiplex PCR, and its TCRdb copy is limited to in-frame clones, with some not included. Among roughly 180,000 clones listed, more than 85% were seen once. The sample here was peripheral blood, taken 28 days after the second AZD1222 dose. All receptors come from an adult who received the AZD1222 COVID-19 vaccine.

The chain uses TRBV11-2 and TRBJ1-1; D ambiguous. The CDR3 is made up of 12 amino acids. Germline CDR1 SGHAT, CDR2 FQNNGV. V gave up 5 bases and J gave up 1 base, with 5 bases separating them. CDR3 sequence reads: CASSVQNTEAFF. As DNA, the CDR3 is TGTGCCAGCAGCGTACAGAACACTGAAGCTTTCTTT. Using reference TRBV11-2 and TRBJ1-1 for the parts outside the CDR3, the full variable domain is EAGVAQSPRYKIIEKRQSVAFWCNPISGHATLYWYQQILGQGPKLLIQFQNNGVVDDSQLPKDRFSAERLKGVDSTLKIQPAKLEDSAVYLCASSVQNTEAFFGQGTRLTVV.

The V call is TRBV6-2 or TRBV6-3, the J call TRBJ1-1; D is perhaps TRBD1 (5 bases). The CDR3 contains 18 residues. CDR1 and CDR2 (germline): MNHEY, SVGEGT. V lost 4 bases, J lost 3 bases, and 24 bases lay in between. The CDR3 here is CASSSLRGQGSGDTEAFF. In DNA, the CDR3 is TGTGCCAGCAGTTCCTTGCGTGGGCAGGGAAGTGGTGACACTGAAGCTTTCTTT.

The chain couples TRBV6-5 to TRBJ2-2; D is unclear. V shed 5 bases and J shed 4 bases, with 14 bases lying between them. The CDR3 is made up of 15 amino acids. Germline V CDR1 and CDR2: MNHEY, SVGAGI. Written as DNA, the CDR3 is TGTGCCAGCAGTAAGGGTGGTGTGAGCACCGGGGAGCTGTTTTTT. This gives the protein CASSKGGVSTGELFF.

The chain employs TRBV11-2 and TRBJ2-7; 9 bases are a match to TRBD2. The CDR3 is 14 amino acids. Germline CDR1 SGHAT, CDR2 FQNNGV. V shed 3 bases, J shed 3 bases, and the junction held 3 bases outside the gene matches. CDR3 bases: TGTGCCAGCAGCTTTAGCGGGAGTAGCTACGAGCAGTACTTC. Its protein product is CASSFSGSSYEQYF.

The chain employs TRBV6-6 and TRBJ2-1; 9 nucleotides match TRBD2. Per the germline V gene, CDR1 is MNHNY and CDR2 is SVGAGI (reference sequence). The CDR3 totals 12 residues. Trimming cost V 6 bases and J 10 bases; bases outside gene matches: 4. The CDR3 coding sequence is TGTGCCAGCAGGCCCGGACTAGCGGAGCAGTTCTTC. The encoded protein is CASRPGLAEQFF.

The chain combines TRBV29-1 with TRBJ2-3, with 7 bases matching TRBD1. Germline CDR1 reads SQVTM; CDR2 reads ANQGSEA. J gave up 2 bases and V 7 bases, and 6 bases lay outside the gene matches. This CDR3 is 13 amino acids long. The CDR3 bases are TGCAGCGGGGCAGGGGGATTCACAGATACGCAGTATTTT. It translates to CSGAGGFTDTQYF.

Comment on this clone: The same CDR3 arises from other DNA sequences in this sample as well. The chain carries TRBV7-2 and TRBJ1-2, with a possible D match to TRBD1 (5 bases). Germline values: CDR1 SGHTA, CDR2 FQGNSA. The CDR3 extends over 12 amino acids. Trimming took off 2 bases at V and 4 bases at J, with 5 bases between the two ends. As DNA, the CDR3 is TGTGCCAGCAGCTTAACAGGCTATGGCTACACCTTC. Residues: CASSLTGYGYTF.

This chain joins TRBV3-1 (or the pseudogene TRBV3-2) and TRBJ1-2; D is uncertain. V lost 4 bases and J 3 bases, leaving 12 bases between the germline ends. The CDR3 is 14 amino acids. CDR1 is LGHDT and CDR2 is YNNKEL in the germline V gene (reference sequence). CDR3 in DNA: TGTGCCAGCAGCCCGGACGTTTTGCACTATGGCTACACCTTC. As protein: CASSPDVLHYGYTF.

This clone appeared a single time. The V gene is TRBV18, the J gene TRBJ2-3; 7 bases are shared with TRBD2. This CDR3 is 15 amino acids long. The ends lost 0 bases at V and 5 bases at J; junction bases unmatched: 5. The germline gives CDR1 KGHSH, CDR2 LQKENI. The CDR3 DNA follows: TGTGCCAGCTCACCACCGGGGGGGGTACAAGATACGCAGTATTTT. It is translated as CASSPPGGVQDTQYF.

J is TRBJ1-6 and V is TRBV9, with D maybe TRBD1 (5 bases). Trimming pared 0 bases from V and 10 bases from J, leaving 11 bases between. The germline gives CDR1 SGDLS, CDR2 YYNGEE. This CDR3 spans 14 amino acids. The CDR3 nucleotides read TGTGCCAGCAGCGTAGGGGTGGGGGGATCACCCCTCCACTTT. Encoded protein: CASSVGVGGSPLHF.

The rearrangement uses TRBV24-1 and TRBJ1-5, with no clear D. The V and J ends lost 1 base and 5 bases respectively, with 5 bases between them. The length of the CDR3 is 13 residues. Looked up from germline, CDR1 is KGHDR and CDR2 is SFDVKD. CDR3 sequence: CATSDFGDQPQHF. The CDR3 nucleotides read TGTGCCACCAGTGATTTCGGAGATCAGCCCCAGCATTTT.

This clone was detected a few times. The genes are TRBV27 and TRBJ1-5; TRBD1 matches at 7 bases. J lost 7 bases, V lost 2 bases, and 5 bases had no gene match. Germline lookup yields CDR1 MNHEY and CDR2 SMNVEV (reference sequence). The CDR3 has 14 amino acids. The CDR3 nucleotides are TGTGCCAGCAGTTTAAGGGGGCCGGAACAGCCCCAGCATTTT. This translates into CASSLRGPEQPQHF.

The chain recombines TRBV9 with TRBJ2-5; possible D gene TRBD1, 6 bases. This CDR3 is 16 amino acids long. Germline-derived CDR1 and CDR2 are SGDLS and YYNGEE. V lost 0 bases and J 0 bases, leaving 12 bases between the germline ends. CDR3 sequence: CASSVAIGQHQETQYF. Written as DNA, the CDR3 is TGTGCCAGCAGCGTAGCGATTGGACAGCACCAAGAGACCCAGTACTTC.

The chain couples TRBV2 to TRBJ1-5, with 7 bases that match TRBD1. The CDR3 totals 14 residues. The V gene end was trimmed by 4 bases and the J gene end by 6 bases; junction bases not matched to a gene: 6. CDR1 SNHLY and CDR2 FYNNEI come from the germline V gene. CDR3 bases: TGTGCCAGCAGTGGCGAGGGGGCGCCTCAGCCCCAGCATTTT. It translates to CASSGEGAPQPQHF.

V gene TRBV23-1 combines with J gene TRBJ2-2; D remains unclear. TRBV23-1 is an ORF; its function is uncertain. Trimming removed 3 bases from V and 2 bases from J, with 16 bases in between. The CDR3 is made up of 17 amino acids. The CDR3 region is CASSHGSRPGNTGELFF. CDR3 coding DNA: TGCGCCAGCAGTCATGGTTCCCGACCGGGTAACACCGGGGAGCTGTTTTTT.

CDR3 nucleotides: TGTGCCAGCAGCCCTCGGGTCCGCCCCGGAGCTAACTATGGCTACACCTTC. This codes for CASSPRVRPGANYGYTF. The chain combines TRBV5-6 with TRBJ1-2; no firm D call. Germline V CDR1 and CDR2: SGHDT, YYEEEE. The CDR3 sequence is 17 residues long. The V gene lost 4 bases and the J gene lost 0 bases, with 19 bases spanning the gap.

J is TRBJ1-6 and V is TRBV27, with TRBD1 matching over 10 bases. Germline CDR1 reads MNHEY; CDR2 reads SMNVEV (reference sequence). Trimming cost V 4 bases and J 7 bases; bases outside gene matches: 4. The CDR3 is 15 residues long. The DNA of the CDR3 is TGTGCCAGCAGTTGGGGGACAGGGGCCAATTCACCCCTCCACTTT. Translating it yields CASSWGTGANSPLHF.

The chain has TRBV4-1 and TRBJ2-7; no reliable D call. Germline V lookup: CDR1 MGHRA, CDR2 YSYEKL. This CDR3 has 11 amino acids. The V end lost 3 bases, the J end lost 4 bases, and 4 bases lay between the germline ends. CDR3 in amino acids: CASSHAYEQYF. The CDR3 DNA follows: TGCGCCAGCAGCCATGCTTACGAGCAGTACTTC.

In its sample, this clone was seen once. CDR3 nucleotide sequence: TGTGCCATCTCGGGGACTAGCGGGAGATACGAGCAGTACTTC. It yields the protein CAISGTSGRYEQYF. The V gene is TRBV10-3, the J gene TRBJ2-7; TRBD2 matches 14 bases. V gave up 8 bases and J gave up 4 bases; unmatched junction bases: 4. Germline lookup yields CDR1 ENHRY and CDR2 SYGVKD. This CDR3 is built from 14 residues.

The chain carries TRBV11-2 and TRBJ1-1; no firm D call. Trimming left V 5 bases short and J 10 bases short, with 14 bases between. The CDR3 is 12 amino acids. CDR1 SGHAT and CDR2 FQNNGV come from the germline V gene. CDR3 region: CASSVTGMLAFF. The CDR3 coding sequence is TGTGCCAGCAGCGTTACTGGGATGCTAGCTTTCTTT. The entire variable domain, with the rest obtained from reference TRBV11-2 and TRBJ1-1, is as follows: EAGVAQSPRYKIIEKRQSVAFWCNPISGHATLYWYQQILGQGPKLLIQFQNNGVVDDSQLPKDRFSAERLKGVDSTLKIQPAKLEDSAVYLCASSVTGMLAFFGQGTRLTVV.

This rearrangement joins TRBV9 to TRBJ1-2; weak D call: TRBD1 (5 bases). The CDR3 runs 12 residues. Trimming pared 1 base from V and 6 bases from J, leaving 7 bases between. Germline V gives CDR1 SGDLS, CDR2 YYNGEE. CDR3 sequence: CASSVWGDGYTF. The CDR3 DNA sequence: TGTGCCAGCAGCGTATGGGGCGATGGCTACACCTTC. Looking up the rest from reference TRBV9 and TRBJ1-2 gives the full variable domain: DSGVTQTPKHLITATGQRVTLRCSPRSGDLSVYWYQQSLDQGLQFLIQYYNGEERAKGNILERFSAQQFPDLHSELNLSSLELGDSALYFCASSVWGDGYTFGSGTRLTVV.

This clone was detected once. This chain uses TRBV7-9 with TRBJ1-6, with D maybe TRBD1 (5 bases). Trimming took off 4 bases at V and 7 bases at J, with 11 bases between the two ends. Germline V gene data show CDR1 as SEHNR and CDR2 as FQNEAQ (reference sequence). This CDR3 spans 14 amino acids. DNA of the CDR3: TGTGCCAGCAGCTACCGGGACCCCAATTCACCCCTCCACTTT. This encodes CASSYRDPNSPLHF.

This chain links TRBV29-1 with TRBJ1-1; D remains unclear. Germline-derived CDR1 and CDR2 are SQVTM and ANQGSEA. The CDR3 has 14 residues. V was pared by 8 bases and J by 1 base, with 17 bases between. The CDR3 region has the DNA TGCAGCTCCTTCCCTCCACAGCCGAACACTGAAGCTTTCTTT. It is translated as CSSFPPQPNTEAFF.

The chain carries TRBV30 and TRBJ1-6, with D uncertain. The V gene lost 4 bases and the J gene lost 0 bases, with 7 bases spanning the gap. The V gene's germline CDR1 is GTSNPN and CDR2 SVGIG (reference sequence). This CDR3 spans 14 amino acids. The CDR3 coding sequence is TGTGCCTGGATTACCAGCTCCTATAATTCACCCCTCCACTTT. Its translation: CAWITSSYNSPLHF.

V usage is TRBV4-1 and J usage is TRBJ1-5; D call uncertain. This CDR3 is built from 14 residues. Trimming removed 0 bases at V and 1 base at J, with 4 bases between. Germline V gene data show CDR1 as MGHRA and CDR2 as YSYEKL. CDR3 coding DNA: TGCGCCAGCAGCCAAGAATTCAGCAATCAGCCCCAGCATTTT. This codes for CASSQEFSNQPQHF.